A selection of T cell receptor beta chains follows, all from one sample in a study of synovial regulatory T cells in juvenile arthritis. The protocol was immunoSEQ multiplex PCR, while the TCRdb copy is restricted to in-frame clones and leaves out a portion. The sample includes a few thousand clones. The sequenced material came from Treg cells from the synovium. These TCRs come from a donor between 2 and 29 years old with juvenile idiopathic arthritis. The CDR3 runs from the conserved cysteine through the conserved F or W. Clone size is given for some rows only: seen once, a few or many times, or a class if the clone is expanded.

TRBJ2-1 17 medium-sized TRBV18 CASSPRAPGLGVNEQFF
TRBJ1-5 14 medium-sized TRBV7-9 CASSLGQDNQPQHF
TRBJ2-3 13 medium-sized TRBV11-1 CASSLTGGDTQYF
TRBJ2-7 15 - TRBV9 CASSVGRGPGYEQYF
TRBJ2-2 17 medium-sized TRBV7-9 CASSRMDRGLRTGELFF
TRBJ2-2 15 medium-sized TRBV27 CASSSAGSNTGELFF
TRBJ2-3 16 - TRBV10-1 CASSELASASTDTQYF
TRBJ2-7 15 medium-sized TRBV15 CATSRVTRGSPEQYF
TRBJ2-1 17 medium-sized TRBV14 CASSQDRAGGPYNEQFF
TRBJ2-5 15 medium-sized TRBV11-2 CASGRTGQSLETQYF
TRBJ2-3 15 medium-sized TRBV19 CASSPIASFTDTQYF
TRBJ1-5 14 medium-sized TRBV7-9 CASSPSGVGQPQHF
TRBJ2-1 11 medium-sized TRBV12-5 CASPSGDEQFF
TRBJ2-1 12 - TRBV30 CAWSEGRARLFF
TRBJ1-5 15 medium-sized TRBV27 CASSLGRGGNQPQHF
TRBJ1-5 12 medium-sized TRBV12-1 CASSFGVQPQHF
TRBJ1-2 17 medium-sized TRBV7-3 CASSPAPGTSLLYGYTF
TRBJ2-7 13 medium-sized TRBV13 CASSSSGTYEQYF
TRBJ1-1 14 medium-sized TRBV9 CASSVGSGGTEAFF
TRBJ1-1 15 medium-sized TRBV18 CASSPRDRQNTEAFF
TRBJ1-4 14 medium-sized TRBV28 CASSLWGQGEKLFF
TRBJ2-3 16 medium-sized TRBV5-1 CASSPGLAGVADTQYF
TRBJ1-5 12 medium-sized TRBV6-1 CASQGGPTPQHF
TRBJ1-1 16 - TRBV6-6 CASSYTSGAGFTEAFF
TRBJ2-2 15 medium-sized TRBV5-4 CASSGKGRDTGELFF
TRBJ2-3 11 - TRBV29-1 CSVESTDTQYF
TRBJ1-2 11 - TRBV9 CASSVEWKLSF
TRBJ1-1 13 medium-sized TRBV18 CASSPTMNTEAFF
TRBJ2-1 15 - TRBV7-2 CASSLMAGFYNEQFF
TRBJ2-4 14 - TRBV6-5 CASSYDRAKNIQYF
TRBJ2-7 15 medium-sized TRBV9 CASSVGGTGGYEQYF
TRBJ1-5 12 - TRBV28 CASSSPDQPQHF
TRBJ2-7 11 medium-sized TRBV10-3 CAISYGREQYF
TRBJ2-3 15 - TRBV7-2 CASSRGGGVTDTQYF
TRBJ1-1 12 medium-sized TRBV5-6 CASSLWGREAFF
TRBJ2-7 12 medium-sized TRBV7-8 CASSLGGVEQYF
TRBJ2-3 14 medium-sized TRBV4-2 CASSPGTSPDTQYF
TRBJ1-2 12 medium-sized TRBV29-1 CSAGDSSYGYTF
TRBJ2-7 16 medium-sized TRBV4-2 CASSHPGTGGTYEQYF
TRBJ1-5 14 medium-sized TRBV6-6 CASSNRVSNQPQHF
TRBJ1-2 16 medium-sized TRBV5-5 CASSWDARGDNYGYTF
TRBJ2-7 16 medium-sized TRBV6-6 CASSYSMGQGRNEQYF
TRBJ2-1 17 medium-sized TRBV28 CASSFKWLAGVSFEQFF
TRBJ2-1 15 - TRBV30 CAWIPLAGGTNKQFF
TRBJ1-1 15 medium-sized TRBV7-2 CASSLVFWQNTEAFF